The 8 T cell receptor beta chains listed next were all sequenced from one sample in a study of blood T cell repertoires in COVID-19 (dated by TCRdb to about 2020). The library was made by the immunoSEQ multiplex PCR assay. TCRdb provides this immuneACCESS table in a form limited to in-frame rearrangements. Some clones are lacking; in checked studies, under half of them reflect an unresolved V gene, and why the rest are absent is not known. The sample table shows roughly 410,000 clones, and about 89% are seen once. Together, the top ten hold about 1.4% of the sample. Specimen: peripheral blood. The receptors come from a woman aged 40 to 50 with COVID-19, enrolled during active disease.

The chain is built from TRBV18 and TRBJ2-2, with D perhaps matching TRBD2 (6 bases). V shed 3 bases and J shed 1 base, with 12 bases lying between them. Germline V gene data show CDR1 as KGHSH and CDR2 as LQKENI. The CDR3 is made up of 16 amino acids. The CDR3 here is CASSPQRGLNTGELFF. CDR3 DNA sequence: TGTGCCAGCTCACCGCAACGGGGACTGAACACCGGGGAGCTGTTTTTT.

CDR3 sequence: CASSSSGRAWETQYF. For the CDR3, the DNA is TGTGCCAGCAGCTCTAGCGGGAGGGCCTGGGAGACCCAGTACTTC. The chain links TRBV9 to TRBJ2-5; the match to TRBD2 covers 12 bases. J lost 5 bases, V lost 4 bases, and 6 bases had no gene match. There are 15 residues in the CDR3. Germline V CDR1 and CDR2: SGDLS, YYNGEE.

J is TRBJ2-1 and V is TRBV4-1; 10 nucleotides match TRBD1. The ends lost 0 bases at V and 0 bases at J; junction bases unmatched: 5. The CDR3 consists of 18 residues. Germline assignment: CDR1 MGHRA and CDR2 YSYEKL. CDR3 amino acids: CASSQEGQGRLSYNEQFF. The CDR3 nucleotides read TGCGCCAGCAGCCAAGAGGGACAGGGGCGTCTCTCCTACAATGAGCAGTTCTTC.

The chain has TRBV11-2 and TRBJ1-2; maybe TRBD1 (6 bases). V shed 5 bases and J shed 4 bases, with 11 bases lying between them. In germline, CDR1 is SGHAT, CDR2 FQNNGV. The CDR3 spans 13 residues. For the CDR3, the DNA is TGTGCCAGCAGCCTCGGACAGATCTATGGCTACACCTTC. It translates to CASSLGQIYGYTF.

This sequence joins TRBV4-3 and TRBJ1-5; D uncertain. Trimming pared 2 bases from V and 7 bases from J, leaving 15 bases between. The CDR3 is 15 residues long. CDR1 and CDR2 from the germline V gene are LGHNA and YSLEER. CDR3 residues: CASSQTRAVGQPQHF. The CDR3 DNA reads as TGCGCCAGCAGCCAAACTAGGGCGGTGGGGCAGCCCCAGCATTTT.

The rearrangement links TRBV6-4 to TRBJ1-2; 7 nucleotides align to TRBD1. The CDR3 length is 13 residues. Germline V gives CDR1 MRHNA, CDR2 SNTAGT. Unmatched junction bases numbered 7, after V lost 4 bases and J lost 8 bases. DNA of the CDR3: TGTGCCAGCAGTGCTACAGGGGTTCAAGGCTACACCTTC. It translates to CASSATGVQGYTF.

The V gene is TRBV3-1 (or the pseudogene TRBV3-2), the J gene TRBJ1-4, with D perhaps matching TRBD1 (5 bases). CDR3 length: 17 residues. V shed 0 bases and J shed 8 bases, with 19 bases lying between them. The V gene's germline CDR1 is LGHDT and CDR2 YNNKEL (reference sequence). The CDR3 bases are TGTGCCAGCAGCCAAGAGGGTCAAGGACGTGGGGGGGAAAAACTGTTTTTT. Protein sequence: CASSQEGQGRGGEKLFF.

The CDR3, as DNA: TGTGCCAGCAGTCGATCCGGACAGTTATCCTACGAGCAGTACTTC. Its translation is CASSRSGQLSYEQYF. This sequence joins TRBV2 and TRBJ2-7; a weak D match, TRBD1 (6 bases). The CDR3 totals 15 residues. The germline V gene has CDR1 SNHLY and CDR2 FYNNEI. Deletions cut 5 bases from V and 1 base from J, with 15 bases between. The whole variable domain, filled in from reference TRBV2 and TRBJ2-7, reads EPEVTQTPSHQVTQMGQEVILRCVPISNHLYFYWYRQILGQKVEFLVSFYNNEISEKSEIFDDQFSVERPDGSNFTLKIRSTKLEDSAMYFCASSRSGQLSYEQYFGPGTRLTVT.